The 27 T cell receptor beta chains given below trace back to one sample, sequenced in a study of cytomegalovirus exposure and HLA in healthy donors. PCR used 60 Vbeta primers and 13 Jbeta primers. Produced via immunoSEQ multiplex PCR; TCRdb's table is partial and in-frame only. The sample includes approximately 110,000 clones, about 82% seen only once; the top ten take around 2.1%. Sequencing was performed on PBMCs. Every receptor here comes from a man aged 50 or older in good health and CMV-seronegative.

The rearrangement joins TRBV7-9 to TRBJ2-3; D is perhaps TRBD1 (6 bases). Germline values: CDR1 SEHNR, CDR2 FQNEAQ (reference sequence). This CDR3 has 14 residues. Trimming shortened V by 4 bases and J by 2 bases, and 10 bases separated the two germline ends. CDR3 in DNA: TGTGCCAGCAGCTACGGACAGTACACAGATACGCAGTATTTT. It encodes CASSYGQYTDTQYF.

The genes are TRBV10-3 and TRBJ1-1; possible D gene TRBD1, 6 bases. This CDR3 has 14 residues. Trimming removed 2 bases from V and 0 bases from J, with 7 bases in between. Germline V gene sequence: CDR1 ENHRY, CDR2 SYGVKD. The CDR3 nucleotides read TGTGCCATCAGTGAGGGACAGTTGAACACTGAAGCTTTCTTT. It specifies CAISEGQLNTEAFF.

The CDR3 spells CASSVQGAKETQYF. CDR3 sequence (DNA): TGTGCCAGCAGTGTACAGGGGGCTAAGGAGACCCAGTACTTC. The chain uses TRBV25-1 and TRBJ2-5; 9 nucleotides match TRBD1. This CDR3 has 14 residues. V was pared by 4 bases and J by 5 bases, with 5 bases of the junction left unmatched. Germline V gives CDR1 MGHDK, CDR2 SYGVNS.

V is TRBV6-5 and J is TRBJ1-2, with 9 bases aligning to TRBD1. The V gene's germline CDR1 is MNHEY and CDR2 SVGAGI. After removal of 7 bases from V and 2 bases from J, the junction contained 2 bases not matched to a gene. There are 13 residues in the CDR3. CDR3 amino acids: CASNGQGNYGYTF. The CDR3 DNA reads TGTGCCAGCAACGGACAGGGGAACTATGGCTACACCTTC.

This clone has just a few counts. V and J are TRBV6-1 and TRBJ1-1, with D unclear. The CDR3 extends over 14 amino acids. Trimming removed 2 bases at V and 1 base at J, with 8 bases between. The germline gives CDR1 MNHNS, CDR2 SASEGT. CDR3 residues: CASSEFGKNTEAFF. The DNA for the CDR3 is TGTGCCAGCAGTGAATTTGGCAAGAACACTGAAGCTTTCTTT.

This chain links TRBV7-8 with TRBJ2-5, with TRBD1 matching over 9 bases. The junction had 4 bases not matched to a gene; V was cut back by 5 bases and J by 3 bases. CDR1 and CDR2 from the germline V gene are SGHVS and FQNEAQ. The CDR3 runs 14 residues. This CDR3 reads CASSRTGEEETQYF. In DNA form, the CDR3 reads TGTGCCAGCAGCAGGACAGGGGAAGAAGAGACCCAGTACTTC.

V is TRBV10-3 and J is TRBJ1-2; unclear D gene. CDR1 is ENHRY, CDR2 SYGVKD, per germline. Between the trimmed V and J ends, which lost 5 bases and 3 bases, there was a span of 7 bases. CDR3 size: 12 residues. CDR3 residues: CAISSYDYGYTF. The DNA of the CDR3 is TGTGCCATCAGTTCCTACGACTATGGCTACACCTTC.

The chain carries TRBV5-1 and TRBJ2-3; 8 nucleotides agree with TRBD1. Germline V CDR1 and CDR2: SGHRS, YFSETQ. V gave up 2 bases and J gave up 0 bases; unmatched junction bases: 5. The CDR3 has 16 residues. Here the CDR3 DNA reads TGCGCCAGCAGCTTCCCGGGACAGGCAAGCACAGATACGCAGTATTTT. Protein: CASSFPGQASTDTQYF.

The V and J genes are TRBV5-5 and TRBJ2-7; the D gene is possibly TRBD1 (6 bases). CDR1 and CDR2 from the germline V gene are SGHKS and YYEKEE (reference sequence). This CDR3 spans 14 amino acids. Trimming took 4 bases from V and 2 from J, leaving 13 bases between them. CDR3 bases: TGTGCCAGCAGCACCGGGACATACCCCTACGAGCAGTACGTC. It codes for CASSTGTYPYEQYV.

For the CDR3, the DNA is TGTGCCACCAGCAGCACTAAGAACACCGGGGAGCTGTTTTTT. Its protein product is CATSSTKNTGELFF. The chain employs TRBV15 and TRBJ2-2; D unresolved. The V gene lost 3 bases and the J gene lost 1 base, with 6 bases spanning the gap. The CDR3 sequence is 14 residues long. CDR1 is LNHNV, CDR2 YYDKDF, per germline (reference sequence).

CDR3: CASSLTGGANGELFF. The CDR3 DNA follows: TGTGCCAGCAGCTTAACCGGGGGGGCGAACGGGGAGCTGTTTTTT. The chain employs TRBV11-2 and TRBJ2-2; 8 bases line up with TRBD2. With 2 bases clipped from V and 7 bases from J, the junction kept 6 bases outside the gene matches. The CDR3 sequence is 15 residues long. Germline CDR1 SGHAT, CDR2 FQNNGV.

CDR3 coding DNA: TGTGCCAGCAGCACAACAGGGGTTGGAAACACCATATATTTT. Translated, it gives CASSTTGVGNTIYF. V is TRBV7-2 and J is TRBJ1-3, with TRBD1 identical over 7 bases. The V gene's germline CDR1 is SGHTA and CDR2 FQGNSA. CDR3 length: 14 amino acids. The V gene end was trimmed by 5 bases and the J gene end by 3 bases; junction bases not matched to a gene: 4.

The CDR3 region is CASSTQDNYGYTF. CDR3 DNA: TGTGCCAGCAGCACACAGGATAACTATGGCTACACCTTC. This chain links TRBV13 with TRBJ1-2, with D maybe TRBD1 (5 bases). The CDR3 has 13 amino acids. Germline loops: CDR1 PRHDT, CDR2 FYEKMQ (reference sequence). Trimming left V 5 bases short and J 1 base short, with 8 bases between. The variable domain in full, with the rest retrieved from reference TRBV13 and TRBJ1-2, is AAGVIQSPRHLIKEKRETATLKCYPIPRHDTVYWYQQGPGQDPQFLISFYEKMQSDKGSIPDRFSAQQFSDYHSELNMSSLELGDSALYFCASSTQDNYGYTFGSGTRLTVV.

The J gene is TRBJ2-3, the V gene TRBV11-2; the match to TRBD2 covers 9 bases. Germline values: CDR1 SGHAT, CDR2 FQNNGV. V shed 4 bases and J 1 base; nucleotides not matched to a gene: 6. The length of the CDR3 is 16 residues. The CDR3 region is CASSSAAGGGTDTQYF. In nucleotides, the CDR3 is TGTGCCAGCAGCTCAGCAGCGGGGGGAGGCACAGATACGCAGTATTTT.

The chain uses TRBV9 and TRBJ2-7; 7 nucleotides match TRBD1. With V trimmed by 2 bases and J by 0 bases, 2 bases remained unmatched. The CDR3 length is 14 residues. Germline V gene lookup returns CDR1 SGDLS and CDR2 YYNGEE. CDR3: CASSVGDSSYEQYF. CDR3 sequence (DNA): TGTGCCAGCAGCGTGGGGGACAGCTCCTACGAGCAGTACTTC.

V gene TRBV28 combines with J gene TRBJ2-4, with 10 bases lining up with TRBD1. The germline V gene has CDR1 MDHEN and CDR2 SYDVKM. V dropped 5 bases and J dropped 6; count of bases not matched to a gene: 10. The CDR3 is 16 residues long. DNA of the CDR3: TGTGCCAGCAGTCGGGGGGGACAGGGGTATGCAAACATTCAGTACTTC. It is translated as CASSRGGQGYANIQYF. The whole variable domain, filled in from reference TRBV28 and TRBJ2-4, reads DVKVTQSSRYLVKRTGEKVFLECVQDMDHENMFWYRQDPGLGLRLIYFSYDVKMKEKGDIPEGYSVSREKKERFSLILESASTNQTSMYLCASSRGGQGYANIQYFGAGTRLSVL.

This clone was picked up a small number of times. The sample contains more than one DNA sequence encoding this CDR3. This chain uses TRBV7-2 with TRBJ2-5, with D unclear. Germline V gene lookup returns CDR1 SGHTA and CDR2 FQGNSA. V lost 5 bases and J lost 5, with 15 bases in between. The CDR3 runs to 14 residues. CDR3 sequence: CASSPPGLQETQYF. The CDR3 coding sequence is TGTGCCAGCAGCCCCCCCGGGTTGCAGGAGACCCAGTACTTC.

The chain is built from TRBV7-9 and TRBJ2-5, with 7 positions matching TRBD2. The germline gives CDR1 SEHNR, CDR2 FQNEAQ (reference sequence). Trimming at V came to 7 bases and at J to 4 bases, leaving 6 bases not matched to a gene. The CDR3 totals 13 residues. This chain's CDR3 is CASTRAGLETQYF. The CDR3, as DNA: TGTGCCAGCACGAGAGCGGGGTTAGAGACCCAGTACTTC.

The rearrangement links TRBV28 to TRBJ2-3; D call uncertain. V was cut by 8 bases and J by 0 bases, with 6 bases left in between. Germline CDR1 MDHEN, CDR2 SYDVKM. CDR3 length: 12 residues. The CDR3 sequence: CASGVSTDTQYF. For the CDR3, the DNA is TGTGCCAGCGGAGTCAGCACAGATACGCAGTATTTT.

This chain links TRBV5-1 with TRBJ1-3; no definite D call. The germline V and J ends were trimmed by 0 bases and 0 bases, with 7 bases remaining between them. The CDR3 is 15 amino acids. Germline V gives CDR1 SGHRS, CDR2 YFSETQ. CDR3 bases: TGCGCCAGCAGCTTGGAGTCGGGCTCTGGAAACACCATATATTTT. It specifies CASSLESGSGNTIYF.

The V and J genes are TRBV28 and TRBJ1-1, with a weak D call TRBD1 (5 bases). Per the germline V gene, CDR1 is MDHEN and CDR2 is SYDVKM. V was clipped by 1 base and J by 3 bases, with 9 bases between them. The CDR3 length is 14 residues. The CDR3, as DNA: TGTGCCAGCAGTTTATTGGAGGGGTACACTGAAGCTTTCTTT. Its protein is CASSLLEGYTEAFF. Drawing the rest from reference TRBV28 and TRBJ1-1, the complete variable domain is DVKVTQSSRYLVKRTGEKVFLECVQDMDHENMFWYRQDPGLGLRLIYFSYDVKMKEKGDIPEGYSVSREKKERFSLILESASTNQTSMYLCASSLLEGYTEAFFGQGTRLTVV.

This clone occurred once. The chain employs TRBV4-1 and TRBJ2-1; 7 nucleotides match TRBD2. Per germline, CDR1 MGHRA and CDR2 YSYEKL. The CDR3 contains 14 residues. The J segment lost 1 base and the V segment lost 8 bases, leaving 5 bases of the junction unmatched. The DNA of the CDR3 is TGCGCCAGCCACAGAGCGGGGTCCTACAATGAGCAGTTCTTC. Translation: CASHRAGSYNEQFF.

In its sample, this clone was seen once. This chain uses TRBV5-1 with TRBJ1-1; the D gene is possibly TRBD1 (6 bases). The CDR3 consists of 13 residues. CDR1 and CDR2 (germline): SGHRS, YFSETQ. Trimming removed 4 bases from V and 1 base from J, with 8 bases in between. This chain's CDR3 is CASSPGQNTEAFF. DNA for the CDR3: TGCGCCAGCAGCCCGGGACAGAACACTGAAGCTTTCTTT. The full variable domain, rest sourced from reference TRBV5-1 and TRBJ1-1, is KAGVTQTPRYLIKTRGQQVTLSCSPISGHRSVSWYQQTPGQGLQFLFEYFSETQRNKGNFPGRFSGRQFSNSRSEMNVSTLELGDSALYLCASSPGQNTEAFFGQGTRLTVV.

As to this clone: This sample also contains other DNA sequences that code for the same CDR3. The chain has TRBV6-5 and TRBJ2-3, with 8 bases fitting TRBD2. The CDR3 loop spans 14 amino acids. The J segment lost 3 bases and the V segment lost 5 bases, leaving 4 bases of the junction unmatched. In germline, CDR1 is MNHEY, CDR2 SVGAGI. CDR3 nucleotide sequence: TGTGCCAGCAGTCGGGGGGGCCGGACAGATACGCAGTATTTT. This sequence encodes CASSRGGRTDTQYF.

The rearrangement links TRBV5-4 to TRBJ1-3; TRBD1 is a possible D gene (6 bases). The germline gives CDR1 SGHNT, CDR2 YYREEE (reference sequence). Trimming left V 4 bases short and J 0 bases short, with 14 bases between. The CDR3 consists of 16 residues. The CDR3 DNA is TGTGCCAGCAGCGTGGACGGGACAACCTCTGGAAACACCATATATTTT. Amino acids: CASSVDGTTSGNTIYF. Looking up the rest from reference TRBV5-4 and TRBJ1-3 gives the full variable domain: ETGVTQSPTHLIKTRGQQVTLRCSSQSGHNTVSWYQQALGQGPQFIFQYYREEENGRGNFPPRFSGLQFPNYSSELNVNALELDDSALYLCASSVDGTTSGNTIYFGEGSWLTVV.

CDR3 DNA sequence: TGTGCCAGCAGCTTAAGGACAGGGGGAATCACAGATACGCAGTATTTT. Its protein is CASSLRTGGITDTQYF. The chain couples TRBV7-2 to TRBJ2-3; TRBD1 agrees at 10 bases. The junction had 4 bases not matched to a gene; V was cut back by 2 bases and J by 2 bases. This CDR3 has 16 amino acids. Germline V gene sequence: CDR1 SGHTA, CDR2 FQGNSA.

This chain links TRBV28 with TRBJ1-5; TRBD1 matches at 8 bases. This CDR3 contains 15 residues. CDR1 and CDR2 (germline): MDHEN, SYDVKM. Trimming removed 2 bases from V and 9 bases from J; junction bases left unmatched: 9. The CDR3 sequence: CASSLQGAMGGPQHF. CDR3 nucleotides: TGTGCCAGCAGTTTACAGGGGGCCATGGGAGGGCCCCAGCATTTT.